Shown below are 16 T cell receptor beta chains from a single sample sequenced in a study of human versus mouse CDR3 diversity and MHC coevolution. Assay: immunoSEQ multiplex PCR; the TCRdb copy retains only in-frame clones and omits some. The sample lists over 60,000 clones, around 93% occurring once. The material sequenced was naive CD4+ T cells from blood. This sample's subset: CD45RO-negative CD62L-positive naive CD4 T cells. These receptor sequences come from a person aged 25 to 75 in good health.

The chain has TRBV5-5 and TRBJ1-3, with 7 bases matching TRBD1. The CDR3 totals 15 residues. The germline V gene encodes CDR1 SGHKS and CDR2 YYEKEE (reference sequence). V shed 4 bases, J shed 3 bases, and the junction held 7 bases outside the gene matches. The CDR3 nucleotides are TGTGCCAGCAGCGGAACAGGGGAAGGTGGAAACACCATATATTTT. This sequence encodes CASSGTGEGGNTIYF.

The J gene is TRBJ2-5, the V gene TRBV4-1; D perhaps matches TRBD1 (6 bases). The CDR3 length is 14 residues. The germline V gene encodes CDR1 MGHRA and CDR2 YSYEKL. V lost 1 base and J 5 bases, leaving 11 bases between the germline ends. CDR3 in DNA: TGCGCCAGCAGCCAAGTCCCAGGGGTGGAGACCCAGTACTTC. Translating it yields CASSQVPGVETQYF.

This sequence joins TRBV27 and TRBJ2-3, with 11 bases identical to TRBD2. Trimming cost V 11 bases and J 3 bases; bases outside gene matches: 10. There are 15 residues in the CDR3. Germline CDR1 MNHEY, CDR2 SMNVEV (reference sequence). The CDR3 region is CASYPGTSGTDTQYF. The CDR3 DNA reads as TGTGCCTCGTACCCGGGGACTAGCGGAACAGATACGCAGTATTTT.

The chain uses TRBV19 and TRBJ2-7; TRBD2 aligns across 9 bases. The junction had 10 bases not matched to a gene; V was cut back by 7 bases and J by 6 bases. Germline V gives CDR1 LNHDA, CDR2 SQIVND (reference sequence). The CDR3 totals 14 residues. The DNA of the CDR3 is TGTGCCAGTATGACTACCGGGACTAGCACCGAGCAGTACTTC. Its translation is CASMTTGTSTEQYF.

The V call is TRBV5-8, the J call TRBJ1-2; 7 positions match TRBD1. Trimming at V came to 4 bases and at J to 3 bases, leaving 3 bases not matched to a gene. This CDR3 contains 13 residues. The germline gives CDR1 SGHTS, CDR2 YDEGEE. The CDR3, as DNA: TGTGCCAGCAGCCCGACAGGGCACTATGGCTACACCTTC. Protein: CASSPTGHYGYTF.

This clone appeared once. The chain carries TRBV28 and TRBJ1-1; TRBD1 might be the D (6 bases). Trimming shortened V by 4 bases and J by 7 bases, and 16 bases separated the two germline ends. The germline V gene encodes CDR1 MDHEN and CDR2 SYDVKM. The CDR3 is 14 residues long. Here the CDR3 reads CASSYLGSDSEAFF. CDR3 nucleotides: TGTGCCAGCAGTTATCTAGGGTCGGACAGTGAAGCTTTCTTT.

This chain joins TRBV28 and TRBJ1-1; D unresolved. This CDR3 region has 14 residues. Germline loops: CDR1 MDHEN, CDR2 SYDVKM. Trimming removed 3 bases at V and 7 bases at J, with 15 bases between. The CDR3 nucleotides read TGTGCCAGCAGTTTTCACTTGGGCAACCTTGAAGCTTTCTTT. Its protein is CASSFHLGNLEAFF.

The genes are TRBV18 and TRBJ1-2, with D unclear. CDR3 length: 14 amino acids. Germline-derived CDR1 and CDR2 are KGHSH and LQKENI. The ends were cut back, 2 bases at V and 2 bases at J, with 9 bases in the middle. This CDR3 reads CASSPEGENYGYTF. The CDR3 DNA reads TGTGCCAGCTCACCAGAGGGAGAGAACTATGGCTACACCTTC.

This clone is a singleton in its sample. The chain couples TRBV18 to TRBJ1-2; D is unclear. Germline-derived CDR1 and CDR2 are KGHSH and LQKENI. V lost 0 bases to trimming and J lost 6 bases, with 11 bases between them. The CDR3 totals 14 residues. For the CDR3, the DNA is TGTGCCAGCTCACCACCGAGTGTCGGTGATGGCTACACCTTC. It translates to CASSPPSVGDGYTF.

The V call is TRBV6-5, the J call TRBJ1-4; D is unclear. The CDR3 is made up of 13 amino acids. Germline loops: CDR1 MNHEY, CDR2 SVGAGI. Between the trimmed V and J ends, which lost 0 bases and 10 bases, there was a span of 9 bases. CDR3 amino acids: CASSYSVSGKLFF. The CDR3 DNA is TGTGCCAGCAGTTACTCGGTCAGCGGAAAACTGTTTTTT.

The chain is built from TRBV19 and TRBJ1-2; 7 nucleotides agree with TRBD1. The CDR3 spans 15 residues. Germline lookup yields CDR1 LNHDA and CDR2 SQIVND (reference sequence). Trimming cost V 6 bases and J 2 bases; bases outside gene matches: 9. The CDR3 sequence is CASRLRPGQNYGYTF. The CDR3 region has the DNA TGTGCCAGTAGGCTACGACCGGGACAGAACTATGGCTACACCTTC.

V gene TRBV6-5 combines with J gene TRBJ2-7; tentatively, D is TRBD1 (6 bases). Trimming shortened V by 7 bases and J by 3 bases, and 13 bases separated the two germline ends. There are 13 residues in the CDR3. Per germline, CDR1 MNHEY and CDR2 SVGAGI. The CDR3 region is CASTRVQGYEQYF. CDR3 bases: TGTGCCAGCACCAGGGTACAGGGCTACGAGCAGTACTTC.

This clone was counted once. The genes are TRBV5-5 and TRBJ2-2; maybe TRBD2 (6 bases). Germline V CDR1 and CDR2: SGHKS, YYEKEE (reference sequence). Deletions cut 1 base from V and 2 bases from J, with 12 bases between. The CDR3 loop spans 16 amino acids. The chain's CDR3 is CASSLSGRTNTGELFF. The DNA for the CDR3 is TGTGCCAGCAGCTTGTCGGGGAGGACCAACACCGGGGAGCTGTTTTTT.

DNA of the CDR3: TGCGCCAGCAGTGAAGGGGGAGCGAACACCGGGGAGCTGTTTTTT. Its translation: CASSEGGANTGELFF. This chain uses TRBV10-1 with TRBJ2-2, with TRBD1 as a possible D gene (6 bases). V was trimmed by 3 bases and J by 0 bases, leaving 8 bases between them. The CDR3 sequence is 15 residues long. CDR1 and CDR2 from the germline V gene are WNHNN and SYGVQD (reference sequence).

CDR3 DNA sequence: TGTGCCAGCAGCCCCCGGACAGCCGATGAAGCTTTCTTT. Encoded protein: CASSPRTADEAFF. The chain uses TRBV27 and TRBJ1-1; D possibly corresponds to TRBD1 (6 bases). The CDR3 consists of 13 residues. The V gene's germline CDR1 is MNHEY and CDR2 SMNVEV (reference sequence). V gave up 6 bases and J gave up 7 bases, with 15 bases separating them.

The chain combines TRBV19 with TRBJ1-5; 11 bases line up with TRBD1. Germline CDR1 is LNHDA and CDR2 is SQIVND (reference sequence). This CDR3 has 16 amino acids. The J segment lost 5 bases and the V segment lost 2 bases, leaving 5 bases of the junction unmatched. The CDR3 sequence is CASSILGQGGDQPQHF. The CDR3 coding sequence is TGTGCCAGTAGTATATTGGGACAGGGGGGGGATCAGCCCCAGCATTTT.